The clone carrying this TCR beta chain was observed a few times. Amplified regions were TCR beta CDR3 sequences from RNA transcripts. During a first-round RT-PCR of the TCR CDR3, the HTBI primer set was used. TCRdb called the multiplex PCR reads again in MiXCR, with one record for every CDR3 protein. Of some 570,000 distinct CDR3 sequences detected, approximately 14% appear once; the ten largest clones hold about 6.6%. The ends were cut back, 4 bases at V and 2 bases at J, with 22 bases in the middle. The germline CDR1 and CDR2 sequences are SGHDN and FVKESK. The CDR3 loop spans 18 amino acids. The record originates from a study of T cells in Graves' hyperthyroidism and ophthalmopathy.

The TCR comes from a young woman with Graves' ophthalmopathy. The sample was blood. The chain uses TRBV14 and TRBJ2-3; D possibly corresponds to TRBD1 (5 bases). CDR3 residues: CASSRRTRLGADTDTQYF. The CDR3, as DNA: TGTGCCAGCAGCCGCCGAACCCGCTTAGGGGCGGACACAGATACGCAGTATTTT.